Listed here are 26 T cell receptor beta chains from one sample, sequenced in a study of T cells expressing NK-cell markers. TCRdb re-called the 5' RACE reads; one entry per CDR3 protein, DNA not given. This listing includes 300,000 to 500,000 distinct CDR3 sequences. Material: blood T cells: a sorted CD56 or NKG2C T cell subset, CD4+ or CD8+ T cells, or bulk PBMC T cells (not recorded which). Receptor source: a woman in her fifties or sixties in good health.

The chain couples TRBV27 to TRBJ2-6; TCRdb indicates TRBD1, and absent DNA this call remains unverified. Germline CDR1 and CDR2: MNHEY and SMNVEV (reference sequence). The CDR3 has 18 residues. Here the CDR3 reads CASSMGQGAFSGANVLTF.

This chain connects TRBV10-3 to TRBJ2-1; TCRdb gives TRBD2 as the D gene, but with no DNA this cannot be confirmed. There are 14 residues in the CDR3. Per germline, CDR1 ENHRY and CDR2 SYGVKD. The CDR3 is CAISREHPYNEQFF.

J is TRBJ2-7 and V is TRBV4-1; lacking DNA, the TRBD2 call made by TCRdb goes unchecked. Per germline, CDR1 MGHRA and CDR2 YSYEKL. CDR3 length: 14 amino acids. The CDR3 loop reads CASSPRTSDYEQYF.

V gene TRBV3-1 combines with J gene TRBJ1-2; TCRdb calls TRBD1, which cannot be checked without DNA. The CDR3 spans 15 residues. Germline V gene sequence: CDR1 LGHDT, CDR2 YNNKEL (reference sequence). CDR3 residues: CASSQDSGRRNGYTF.

The chain recombines TRBV14 with TRBJ1-6. The CDR3 runs 15 residues. The germline CDR1 and CDR2 sequences are SGHDN and FVKESK. The CDR3 reads CASSLRAGYRSPLHF.

The V and J genes are TRBV24-1 and TRBJ2-7; checking the TCRdb D call of TRBD1 is not possible without DNA. Germline V gene data show CDR1 as KGHDR and CDR2 as SFDVKD. The CDR3 sequence is 16 residues long. CDR3 sequence reads: CATSDLWGHPSYEQYF.

The J gene is TRBJ1-4, the V gene TRBV5-1; TCRdb designates TRBD1, a call that cannot be tested without DNA. Germline loops: CDR1 SGHRS, CDR2 YFSETQ. The CDR3 spans 13 residues. This CDR3 reads CASRDRVGEKLFF.

The chain combines TRBV6-6 with TRBJ2-1; TCRdb reports TRBD2, a call that lacks DNA to check it against. The length of the CDR3 is 13 residues. CDR1 is MNHNY and CDR2 is SVGAGI in the germline V gene (reference sequence). CDR3 loop: CASKLAGVYEQFF.

CDR3 loop: CASIRGGNTEAFF. The V call is TRBV6-2 or TRBV6-3, the J call TRBJ1-1. There are 13 residues in the CDR3. The germline gives CDR1 MNHEY, CDR2 SVGEGT.

V and J are TRBV10-3 and TRBJ2-2. This CDR3 contains 13 residues. The germline V gene has CDR1 ENHRY and CDR2 SYGVKD. CDR3 amino acids: CAIGSGITGELFF.

The chain has TRBV4-1 and TRBJ2-5; the TRBD1 assignment by TCRdb is unverifiable without DNA. CDR3 size: 13 residues. CDR1 and CDR2 (germline): MGHRA, YSYEKL. This CDR3 is CASSQGTGATQYF.

The genes are TRBV10-2 and TRBJ1-1; the TRBD1 assignment by TCRdb is unverifiable without DNA. The germline V gene encodes CDR1 WSHSY and CDR2 SAAADI. The CDR3 is 12 amino acids. The CDR3 loop reads CASRGANTEAFF.

The CDR3 loop reads CASSLELSNNEQFF. This chain joins TRBV5-6 and TRBJ2-1. The germline V gene encodes CDR1 SGHDT and CDR2 YYEEEE. The CDR3 consists of 14 residues.

CDR3 in amino acids: CSVDRGEIQETQYF. The chain uses TRBV29-1 and TRBJ2-5. The CDR3 runs to 14 residues. Germline CDR1 and CDR2: SQVTM and ANQGSEA. The whole variable domain, filled in from reference TRBV29-1 and TRBJ2-5, reads SAVISQKPSRDICQRGTSLTIQCQVDSQVTMMFWYRQQPGQSLTLIATANQGSEATYESGFVIDKFPISRPNLTFSTLTVSNMSPEDSSIYLCSVDRGEIQETQYFGPGTRLLVL.

The chain uses TRBV20-1 and TRBJ2-7. CDR1 is DFQATT and CDR2 is SNEGSKA in the germline V gene (reference sequence). There are 12 residues in the CDR3. The chain's CDR3 is CSASTQTYEQYF.

The chain carries TRBV7-9 and TRBJ2-2; as DNA is missing, the TRBD1 call by TCRdb cannot be tested. The CDR3 extends over 15 amino acids. Germline lookup yields CDR1 SEHNR and CDR2 FQNEAQ (reference sequence). This chain's CDR3 is CASTGVTPNTGELFF.

The chain has TRBV20-1 and TRBJ2-3; TCRdb outputs TRBD2, but without DNA this stays unchecked. Germline lookup yields CDR1 DFQATT and CDR2 SNEGSKA (reference sequence). The CDR3 spans 15 residues. The CDR3 sequence is CSALGLAGVTDTQYF.

The rearrangement joins TRBV12-3 or TRBV12-4 to TRBJ1-2; the D call from TCRdb, TRBD1, cannot be confirmed without DNA. This CDR3 comprises 15 residues. This CDR3 reads CASNSQGRANYGYTF.

The chain is built from TRBV20-1 and TRBJ2-7; as DNA is missing, the TRBD1 call by TCRdb cannot be tested. Germline lookup yields CDR1 DFQATT and CDR2 SNEGSKA (reference sequence). CDR3 length equals 14 residues. Here the CDR3 reads CSARGGGLSYEQYF.

The chain recombines TRBV24-1 with TRBJ1-2. The CDR3 sequence is 11 residues long. Germline CDR1 reads KGHDR; CDR2 reads SFDVKD. CDR3 in amino acids: CATRGVKGYTF.

This rearrangement joins TRBV24-1 to TRBJ1-2; TCRdb reports TRBD1, a call that lacks DNA to check it against. Germline assignment: CDR1 KGHDR and CDR2 SFDVKD. The CDR3 loop spans 16 amino acids. This CDR3 reads CATSDNDRSTTRGYTF.

The genes are TRBV5-1 and TRBJ2-3; TCRdb returns TRBD1, unconfirmable since there is no DNA. The CDR3 contains 16 residues. The germline V gene has CDR1 SGHRS and CDR2 YFSETQ. The CDR3: CASSSTGLRGADTQYF.

The genes are TRBV18 and TRBJ2-1; the TCRdb D gene call, TRBD1, has no DNA to confirm it. The CDR3 is made up of 14 amino acids. Germline CDR1 KGHSH, CDR2 LQKENI. The CDR3: CASSPPVSGTAKFF.

The chain links TRBV7-3 to TRBJ2-2. Looked up from germline, CDR1 is SGHTA and CDR2 is FQGTGA. The CDR3 runs to 13 residues. The CDR3 sequence: CASSSTRTGSCFF.

V usage is TRBV19 and J usage is TRBJ1-1. The CDR3 consists of 14 residues. Germline values: CDR1 LNHDA, CDR2 SQIVND (reference sequence). The CDR3: CASSISFDPAEAFF.

This CDR3 reads CASSLGLAAYNEQFF. V is TRBV6-5 and J is TRBJ2-1; TCRdb proposes TRBD2, but this gene call is untestable without DNA. In germline, CDR1 is MNHEY, CDR2 SVGAGI. The CDR3 covers 15 residues.